The next 11 T cell receptor beta chains were all read from a single sample in a study of Ad26.COV2.S vaccination and SARS-CoV-2 variants. Treatment specified: roughly 20 received Ad26.COV2.S at low or high dose, single or two shots; about 5 received placebo; per-sample allocation not given. Day 63 after the first vaccine or placebo injection was the time point for sampling. Sequenced by immunoSEQ multiplex PCR; TCRdb stores in-frame clones only, minus some. Of fewer than 600,000 clones in the sample, roughly nine tenths were seen once. The sequencing used peripheral blood, collected in a trial of Ad26.COV2.S vaccine versus placebo. The source of these receptors is a person between 18 and 59 years old who received the Ad26.COV2.S COVID-19 vaccine or a placebo.

The chain joins TRBV30 to TRBJ1-4; D remains ambiguous. CDR1 and CDR2 (germline): GTSNPN, SVGIG (reference sequence). Trimming took off 0 bases at V and 0 bases at J, with 11 bases between the two ends. CDR3 length: 16 amino acids. The CDR3 spells CAWSVVGSTTNEKLFF. The CDR3, as DNA: TGTGCCTGGAGTGTTGTGGGGAGTACAACTAATGAAAAACTGTTTTTT.

This clone appeared a single time. This chain links TRBV7-8 with TRBJ1-2; 7 nucleotides line up with TRBD1. CDR1 and CDR2 (germline): SGHVS, FQNEAQ. The CDR3 consists of 13 residues. The J segment lost 4 bases and the V segment lost 5 bases, leaving 4 bases of the junction unmatched. CDR3 sequence (DNA): TGTGCCAGCAGCGTAGACAGGGTCTATGGCTACACCTTC. It translates to CASSVDRVYGYTF.

The chain carries TRBV28 and TRBJ2-1; the D is unclear. Germline CDR1 MDHEN, CDR2 SYDVKM. The CDR3 runs 12 residues. V was pared by 7 bases and J by 5 bases, with 9 bases between. The CDR3, as DNA: TGTGCCAGCACCCGCTGGGACAATGAGCAGTTCTTC. Amino acid sequence: CASTRWDNEQFF.

This chain joins TRBV30 and TRBJ2-1; 7 bases map to TRBD2. V gave up 4 bases and J gave up 5 bases; unmatched junction bases: 5. Germline CDR1 and CDR2: GTSNPN and SVGIG (reference sequence). The CDR3 extends over 13 amino acids. The CDR3 nucleotides read TGTGCCTGGACTTCCGGGACTAACAATGAGCAGTTCTTC. It translates to CAWTSGTNNEQFF.

The chain recombines TRBV14 with TRBJ2-7, with 10 nucleotides matching TRBD1. J gave up 0 bases and V 4 bases, and 0 bases lay outside the gene matches. Germline lookup yields CDR1 SGHDN and CDR2 FVKESK. This CDR3 has 14 amino acids. The DNA of the CDR3 is TGTGCCAGCAGCCGACAGGGGGCCTCCTACGAGCAGTACTTC. Protein: CASSRQGASYEQYF.

The gene calls are TRBV20-1 and TRBJ2-3; D ambiguous. The length of the CDR3 is 15 residues. The V end lost 3 bases, the J end lost 2 bases, and 15 bases lay between the germline ends. Germline lookup yields CDR1 DFQATT and CDR2 SNEGSKA (reference sequence). CDR3: CSASAILRNTDTQYF. CDR3 coding DNA: TGCAGTGCTAGTGCCATACTGAGAAACACAGATACGCAGTATTTT.

The rearrangement joins TRBV25-1 to TRBJ1-1; 8 nucleotides line up with TRBD1. Germline loops: CDR1 MGHDK, CDR2 SYGVNS. The CDR3 loop spans 14 amino acids. V was clipped by 5 bases and J by 2 bases; unmatched bases: 4. CDR3 residues: CASSLAGGNTEAFF. The CDR3 DNA reads TGTGCCAGCAGTCTGGCAGGGGGCAACACTGAAGCTTTCTTT. The full variable domain, its missing parts supplied by reference TRBV25-1 and TRBJ1-1, is EADIYQTPRYLVIGTGKKITLECSQTMGHDKMYWYQQDPGMELHLIHYSYGVNSTEKGDLSSESTVSRIRTEHFPLTLESARPSHTSQYLCASSLAGGNTEAFFGQGTRLTVV.

The CDR3 DNA follows: TGTGCCACCAGCAGGGTAAAGATGGGCCCCAGCTATGGCTACACCTTC. As protein: CATSRVKMGPSYGYTF. The chain carries TRBV15 and TRBJ1-2; D remains unclear. The CDR3 loop spans 16 amino acids. Between the trimmed V and J ends, which lost 3 bases and 4 bases, there was a span of 18 bases. Germline lookup yields CDR1 LNHNV and CDR2 YYDKDF (reference sequence).

This sequence joins TRBV7-3 and TRBJ2-3, with TRBD2 matching 7 bases. The germline V gene encodes CDR1 SGHTA and CDR2 FQGTGA. Trimming took 2 bases from V and 6 from J; bases not matched to a gene: 11. The CDR3 has 16 residues. The CDR3 DNA sequence: TGTGCCAGCAGCTTAGAGGGAGCGGGGATTGTGGATACGCAGTATTTT. Its translation: CASSLEGAGIVDTQYF. The whole variable domain, filled in from reference TRBV7-3 and TRBJ2-3, reads GAGVSQTPSNKVTEKGKYVELRCDPISGHTALYWYRQSLGQGPEFLIYFQGTGAADDSGLPNDRFFAVRPEGSVSTLKIQRTERGDSAVYLCASSLEGAGIVDTQYFGPGTRLTVL.

The rearrangement joins TRBV2 to TRBJ1-5, with D possibly TRBD1 on 5 matching bases. The CDR3 runs 18 residues. V gave up 1 base and J gave up 0 bases, with 16 bases separating them. Germline V gene lookup returns CDR1 SNHLY and CDR2 FYNNEI. This CDR3 is CASSEGLGVAYSNQPQHF. CDR3 nucleotides: TGTGCCAGCAGTGAAGGTTTGGGGGTGGCGTATAGCAATCAGCCCCAGCATTTT.

The genes are TRBV6-5 and TRBJ2-5; D call uncertain. The CDR3 has 12 amino acids. The ends were cut back, 5 bases at V and 6 bases at J, with 10 bases in the middle. Germline V gene lookup returns CDR1 MNHEY and CDR2 SVGAGI. The CDR3: CASSTGRQTQYF. In DNA, the CDR3 is TGTGCCAGCAGTACCGGAAGGCAGACCCAGTACTTC.